These 14 T cell receptor beta chains came from one sample sequenced in a study of cytomegalovirus exposure and HLA in healthy donors. The PCR employed 60 Vbeta primers together with 13 Jbeta primers. The table came from immunoSEQ multiplex PCR; TCRdb's copy has only in-frame clones and leaves some out. The table includes 150,000 or so clones, 64% detected once. Material for sequencing was PBMCs. The receptors were gathered from a woman aged 25 to 39 in good health and CMV-seropositive.

In its sample, this clone was seen once. The chain carries TRBV2 and TRBJ2-2, with D perhaps matching TRBD1 (6 bases). With 6 bases removed from V and 4 bases from J, the gap between germline ends came to 15 bases. This CDR3 comprises 15 residues. Germline V gene data show CDR1 as SNHLY and CDR2 as FYNNEI. The DNA of the CDR3 is TGTGCCAGCAGGGTTCAACAGGGCCCCACCGGGGAGCTGTTTTTT. Its translation is CASRVQQGPTGELFF. Drawing the rest from reference TRBV2 and TRBJ2-2, the complete variable domain is EPEVTQTPSHQVTQMGQEVILRCVPISNHLYFYWYRQILGQKVEFLVSFYNNEISEKSEIFDDQFSVERPDGSNFTLKIRSTKLEDSAMYFCASRVQQGPTGELFFGEGSRLTVL.

J is TRBJ1-1 and V is TRBV18, with D maybe TRBD1 (6 bases). This CDR3 is 13 amino acids long. Germline V CDR1 and CDR2: KGHSH, LQKENI. Trimming removed 6 bases at V and 6 bases at J, with 14 bases between. The CDR3 sequence: CASSPGTIAEAFF. In DNA form, the CDR3 reads TGTGCCAGCTCGCCGGGGACAATTGCTGAAGCTTTCTTT.

This clone was counted between two and nine times. This chain uses TRBV11-3 with TRBJ2-5, with D hard to call. Per the germline V gene, CDR1 is SGHNT and CDR2 is YENEEA. The CDR3 covers 11 residues. Trimming pared 2 bases from V and 7 bases from J, leaving 5 bases between. The CDR3 reads CASSLTGTQYF. The CDR3 coding sequence is TGTGCCAGCAGCTTAACGGGGACCCAGTACTTC.

This clone turned up a few times. It differs at one base from a far larger clone, so likely a read error. The rearrangement links TRBV5-6 to TRBJ1-2, with 7 positions matching TRBD1. The CDR3 runs to 14 residues. Losses at the gene ends were 2 bases for V and 7 bases for J; bases not matched to a gene: 8. Germline-derived CDR1 and CDR2 are SGHDT and YYEEEE. The CDR3 DNA reads as TGTGCCAGCAGCTTCGACAGGGTTGGAAGTGGCTACACCTTC. This encodes CASSFDRVGSGYTF. The full variable domain, in which reference TRBV5-6 and TRBJ1-2 provide the parts outside the CDR3, is DAGVTQSPTHLIKTRGQQVTLRCSPKSGHDTVSWYQQALGQGPQFIFQYYEEEERQRGNFPDRFSGHQFPNYSSELNVNALLLGDSALYLCASSFDRVGSGYTFGSGTRLTVV.

This clone has more than one count but fewer than ten. The genes are TRBV19 and TRBJ1-1; 7 bases agree with TRBD1. J was trimmed by 10 bases and V by 6 bases; bases with no gene match: 11. The germline gives CDR1 LNHDA, CDR2 SQIVND (reference sequence). There are 13 residues in the CDR3. CDR3 region: CASRITRGEVAFF. The DNA for the CDR3 is TGTGCCAGTAGAATAACCAGGGGGGAGGTAGCTTTCTTT.

The CDR3 nucleotides are TGCGCCAGCAGCTTCACAGGGACAGACTATGGCTACACCTTC. The encoded protein is CASSFTGTDYGYTF. J is TRBJ1-2 and V is TRBV5-1; 7 nucleotides agree with TRBD1. J lost 3 bases, V lost 2 bases, and 4 bases had no gene match. The length of the CDR3 is 14 residues. CDR1 is SGHRS and CDR2 is YFSETQ in the germline V gene.

J is TRBJ2-5 and V is TRBV30; 10 bases match TRBD2. Near its end, the DNA agrees better with TRBJ2-7, so the J call may be wrong. CDR3 length: 15 amino acids. CDR1 is GTSNPN, CDR2 SVGIG, per germline (reference sequence). The CDR3 DNA sequence: TGTGCCTGGAGTGATCCAGGGACTAGCGCCTACGAGCAGTACTTC. Protein sequence: CAWSDPGTSAYEQYF.

The chain carries TRBV9 and TRBJ2-1, with a weak D call TRBD1 (5 bases). From germline, CDR1 is SGDLS and CDR2 YYNGEE. The CDR3 consists of 11 residues. Trimming shortened V by 3 bases and J by 7 bases, and 5 bases separated the two germline ends. The DNA of the CDR3 is TGTGCCAGCAGCGCAGGGAATGAGCAGTTCTTC. Translating it yields CASSAGNEQFF.

The chain carries TRBV14 and TRBJ2-7; 9 bases align to TRBD1. The CDR3 has 15 residues. CDR1 and CDR2 (germline): SGHDN, FVKESK. J gave up 5 bases and V 3 bases, and 8 bases lay outside the gene matches. The CDR3, as DNA: TGTGCCAGCAGCCATACATGGGACAGGGCGAACGAGCAGTACTTC. As protein: CASSHTWDRANEQYF.

The V call is TRBV6-5, the J call TRBJ2-7; no reliable D call. Looked up from germline, CDR1 is MNHEY and CDR2 is SVGAGI. V lost 2 bases and J lost 3, with 11 bases in between. The CDR3 is made up of 14 amino acids. CDR3 in DNA: TGTGCCAGCAGTTACACCGGTCGCCTCTACGAGCAGTACTTC. Translation gives CASSYTGRLYEQYF.

This chain connects TRBV9 to TRBJ2-5; 7 nucleotides align to TRBD2. The J call is in doubt because the DNA end fits TRBJ2-7 better. Germline-derived CDR1 and CDR2 are SGDLS and YYNGEE. CDR3 length: 14 residues. The CDR3 region is CASSEGTIDYEQYF. In DNA form, the CDR3 reads TGTGCCAGCAGCGAAGGGACTATCGATTACGAGCAGTACTTC.

This chain joins TRBV5-1 and TRBJ1-5; D unclear. The CDR3 is 15 amino acids. Trimming cost V 2 bases and J 5 bases, with 14 bases left between them. CDR1 SGHRS and CDR2 YFSETQ come from the germline V gene. The chain's CDR3 is CASSFSGRGDQPQHF. CDR3 nucleotides: TGCGCCAGCAGCTTTTCAGGTCGGGGAGATCAGCCCCAGCATTTT.

This sequence joins TRBV5-1 and TRBJ1-6; D gene uncertain. This CDR3 region has 14 residues. Germline CDR1 reads SGHRS; CDR2 reads YFSETQ. The V gene lost 0 bases and the J gene lost 5 bases, with 6 bases spanning the gap. The CDR3 region has the DNA TGCGCCAGCAGCTTGGACTCTAATAATTCACCCCTCCACTTT. Translation: CASSLDSNNSPLHF. Using reference TRBV5-1 and TRBJ1-6 for the parts outside the CDR3, the full variable domain is KAGVTQTPRYLIKTRGQQVTLSCSPISGHRSVSWYQQTPGQGLQFLFEYFSETQRNKGNFPGRFSGRQFSNSRSEMNVSTLELGDSALYLCASSLDSNNSPLHFGNGTRLTVT.

The chain has TRBV2 and TRBJ1-5; TRBD1 aligns across 8 bases. After removal of 5 bases from V and 4 bases from J, the junction contained 7 bases not matched to a gene. The CDR3 is 15 residues long. Germline V CDR1 and CDR2: SNHLY, FYNNEI. The CDR3 bases are TGTGCCAGCAGTTTGGACAGGGTCCCTAATCAGCCCCAGCATTTT. It is translated as CASSLDRVPNQPQHF.